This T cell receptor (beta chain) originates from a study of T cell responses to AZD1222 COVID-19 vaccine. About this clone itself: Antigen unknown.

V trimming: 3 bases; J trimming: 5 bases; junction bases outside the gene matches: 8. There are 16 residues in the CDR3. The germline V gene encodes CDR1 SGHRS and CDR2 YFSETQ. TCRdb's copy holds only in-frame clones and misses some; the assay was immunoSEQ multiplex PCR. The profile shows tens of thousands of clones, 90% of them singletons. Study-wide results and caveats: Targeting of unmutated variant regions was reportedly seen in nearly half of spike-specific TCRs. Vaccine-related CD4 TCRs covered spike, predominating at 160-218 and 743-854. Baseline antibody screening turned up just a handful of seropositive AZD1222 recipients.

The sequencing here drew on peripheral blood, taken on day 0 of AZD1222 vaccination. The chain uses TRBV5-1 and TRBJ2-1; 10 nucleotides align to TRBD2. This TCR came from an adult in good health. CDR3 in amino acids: CASSSAGTSANNEQFF. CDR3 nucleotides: TGCGCCAGCAGCTCCGCCGGGACTAGCGCTAACAATGAGCAGTTCTTC.